This T cell receptor beta chain derives from a study of blood T cell repertoires in COVID-19. Study in general: The United States, Italy and Spain supplied acute and convalescent COVID-19 samples. From T cells, B-cell-depleted T cells, or PBMCs came the material, which was cDNA or gDNA.

Enrollment of patients from Seattle took place during active infection, with longitudinal follow-up. The data were produced by immunoSEQ multiplex PCR, yet TCRdb's version contains in-frame clones alone and is incomplete. The table has roughly 69,000 clones, approximately 84% seen once. Germline loops: CDR1 SGHRS, CDR2 YFSETQ. The CDR3 totals 15 residues. V gave up 3 bases and J gave up 7 bases; unmatched junction bases: 7. The receptor's source is a man aged 45-65 years with COVID-19, enrolled during active disease. The chain combines TRBV5-1 with TRBJ2-1; 10 bases agree with TRBD2. The sample was peripheral blood. The CDR3 loop reads CASSSNSGGLNEQFF. The CDR3 nucleotides are TGCGCCAGCAGCTCGAATAGCGGGGGGTTGAATGAGCAGTTCTTC.